This T cell receptor beta chain is from a study of blood T cell repertoires in COVID-19. Study context: Donors in the United States, Italy and Spain gave samples during acute or convalescent COVID-19. T cells, B-cell-depleted T cells, or PBMCs supplied cDNA or gDNA.

The CDR3 loop spans 15 amino acids. Germline V gene sequence: CDR1 SGHAT, CDR2 FQNNGV. V gave up 1 base and J gave up 3 bases; unmatched junction bases: 4. Original processing notes: Using reference gene primer amplification, nucleated cell counts were estimated. TCRdb's copy holds only in-frame clones and misses some; the assay was immunoSEQ multiplex PCR. The DNA gave D and trimming, while V, J and clone size come from that table. The top ten clones hold roughly 25% of a sample with 70,000 to 95,000 clones, about 84% of them seen once. The clonotype was recovered from a human donor in a cohort sampled during active COVID-19. The specimen was peripheral blood. V is TRBV11-2 and J is TRBJ2-7, with TRBD2 matching over 9 bases. The CDR3 sequence: CASSLAVTSGYEQYF. The CDR3, as DNA: TGTGCCAGCAGCTTAGCTGTGACTAGCGGCTACGAGCAGTACTTC.